The T cell receptor beta chain described here comes from a study of control samples from healthy donors and cancer patients. Method: immunoSEQ multiplex PCR; TCRdb's copy keeps in-frame clones and lacks some. Of 150,000 to 180,000 clones in the sample, 85% to 95% were seen once. This CDR3 contains 15 residues. The ends lost 1 base at V and 2 bases at J; junction bases unmatched: 4. Germline values: CDR1 KGHSH, CDR2 LQKENI. As to this clone: Other DNA sequences in the sample encode the same CDR3.

This clonotype was obtained from a man aged 35-49 years in good health. The sequenced material came from blood. This chain links TRBV18 with TRBJ1-1; TRBD1 matches at 7 bases. The CDR3 DNA reads TGTGCCAGCTCACCACGGACAGGAGAAAACACTGAAGCTTTCTTT. This translates into CASSPRTGENTEAFF. Full variable domain (rest looked up from reference TRBV18 and TRBJ1-1): NAGVMQNPRHLVRRRGQEARLRCSPMKGHSHVYWYRQLPEEGLKFMVYLQKENIIDESGMPKERFSAEFPKEGPSILRIQQVVRGDSAAYFCASSPRTGENTEAFFGQGTRLTVV.